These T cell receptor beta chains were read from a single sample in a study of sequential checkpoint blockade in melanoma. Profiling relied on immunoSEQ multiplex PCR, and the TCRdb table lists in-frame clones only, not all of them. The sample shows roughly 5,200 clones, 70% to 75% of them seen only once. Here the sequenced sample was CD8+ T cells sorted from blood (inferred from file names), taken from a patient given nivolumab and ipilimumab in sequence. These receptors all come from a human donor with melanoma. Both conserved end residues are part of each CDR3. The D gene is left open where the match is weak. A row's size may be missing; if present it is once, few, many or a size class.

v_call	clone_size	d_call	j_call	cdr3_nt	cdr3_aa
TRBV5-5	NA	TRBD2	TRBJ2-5	TGTGCCAGCAGCTTGGGGAAAAGCGGGAGCCAAGAGACCCAGTACTTC	CASSLGKSGSQETQYF
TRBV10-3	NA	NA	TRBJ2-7	TGTGCCATCAGTGAGACAGGGTTAGACGAGCAGTACTTC	CAISETGLDEQYF
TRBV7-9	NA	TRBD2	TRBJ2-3	TGTGCCAGCAGCAACCTAGCGGGGCTTAGCACAGATACGCAGTATTTT	CASSNLAGLSTDTQYF
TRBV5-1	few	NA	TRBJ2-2	TGCGCCAGCAGCCCCGCGAACACCGGGGAGCTGTTTTTT	CASSPANTGELFF
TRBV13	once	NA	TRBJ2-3	TGTGCCAGCAGCTTAACCCTAGGACAGCCAGATACGCAGTATTTT	CASSLTLGQPDTQYF
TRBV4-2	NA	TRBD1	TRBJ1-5	TGTGCCAGCAGCCAAGAAAATGGGGACAGGGTATCACAGCCCCAGCATTTT	CASSQENGDRVSQPQHF
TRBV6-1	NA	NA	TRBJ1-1	TGTGCCAGCAGTGAATCGGGAGGGGGAACTGAAGCTTTCTTT	CASSESGGGTEAFF
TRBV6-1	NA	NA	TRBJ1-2	TGTGCCAGCAGTGCCAGCAATGGAGGCTATGGCTACACCTTC	CASSASNGGYGYTF
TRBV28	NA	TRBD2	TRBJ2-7	TGTGCCAGCAGTTCCACTTATAGCGGGAGGGCCCACCTCTCCTACGAGCAGTACTTC	CASSSTYSGRAHLSYEQYF
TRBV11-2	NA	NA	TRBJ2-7	TGTGCCAGCAGCTTTTCTGAGGTCGAGCAGTACTTC	CASSFSEVEQYF
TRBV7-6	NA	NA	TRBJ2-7	TGTGCCAGCAGCAGCGAACGGAGCACCTACGAGCAGTACTTC	CASSSERSTYEQYF
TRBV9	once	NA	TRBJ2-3	TGTGCCAGCAGCGTAGAGGGGGGGCTTGGAGATACGCAGTATTTT	CASSVEGGLGDTQYF
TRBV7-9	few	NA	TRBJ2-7	TGTGCCAGCAGCTTATACAGCCCCTACGAGCAGTACTTC	CASSLYSPYEQYF
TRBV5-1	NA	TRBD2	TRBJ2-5	TGCGCCAGCAGCTGGGGGACTAGCACCGAGTCCCAGGAGACCCAGTACTTC	CASSWGTSTESQETQYF
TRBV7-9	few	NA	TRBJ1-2	TGTGCCAGCAGCTTAGGGGGGGTCGCCTTC	CASSLGGVAF
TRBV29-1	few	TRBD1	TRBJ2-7	TGCAGCGTGGGGGACAGCACCTACGAGCAGTACTTC	CSVGDSTYEQYF
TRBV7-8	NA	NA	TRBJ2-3	TGTGCCAGCAGGTGGGACTTTCACACAGATACGCAGTATTTT	CASRWDFHTDTQYF
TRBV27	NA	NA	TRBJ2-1	TGTGCCAGCAGTCGCGGTGGGTCCTACAATGAGCAGTTCTTC	CASSRGGSYNEQFF
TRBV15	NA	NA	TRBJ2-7	TGTGCCACCAGCGAACCTAACAGTGCCTACGAGCAGTACTTC	CATSEPNSAYEQYF
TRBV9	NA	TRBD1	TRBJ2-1	TGTGCCAGCAACCAGGGGACAGGTATTGACAATGAGCAGTTCTTC	CASNQGTGIDNEQFF
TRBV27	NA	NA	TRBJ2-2	TGTGCCAGCAGTTTCCGGGAGCGGAGCGGGGAGCTGTTTTTT	CASSFRERSGELFF
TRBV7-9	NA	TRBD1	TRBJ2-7	TGTGCCAGCAGCTTAGGAAGGGGGCCCCCCTACGAGCAGTACTTC	CASSLGRGPPYEQYF
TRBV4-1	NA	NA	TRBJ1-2	TGCGCCAGCAGCCCCAGGGTCAGCTATGGCTACACCTTC	CASSPRVSYGYTF
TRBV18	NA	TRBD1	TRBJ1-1	TGTGCCAGCTCACCACCCGGACAGGGATACACTGAAGCTTTCTTT	CASSPPGQGYTEAFF
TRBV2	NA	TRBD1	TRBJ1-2	TGTGCCAGCAGCGTCACAGGGGGCTGGCATGGCTACACCTTC	CASSVTGGWHGYTF
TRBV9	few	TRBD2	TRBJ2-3	TGTGCCAGCAGTGCTCACCCGGGACTAGCGGGGGGCCCATGGGGAACGCAGTATTTT	CASSAHPGLAGGPWGTQYF